The 20 T cell receptor beta chains below come from one sample, sequenced in a study of T cell responses to AZD1222 COVID-19 vaccine. Data came from immunoSEQ multiplex PCR; TCRdb stores just in-frame clones and leaves some out. The table lists about 94,000 clones, about 88% of them singletons. This specimen consisted of peripheral blood, obtained on day 0 of AZD1222 vaccination. The receptor source for this set is an adult in good health.

This CDR3 reads CASSIARTGNTGELFF. The DNA for the CDR3 is TGTGCCAGTAGTATAGCTCGGACAGGGAACACCGGGGAGCTGTTTTTT. The chain joins TRBV19 to TRBJ2-2; 7 bases fit TRBD1. The CDR3 has 16 residues. Germline lookup yields CDR1 LNHDA and CDR2 SQIVND (reference sequence). V lost 1 base to trimming and J lost 1 base; unmatched junction nucleotides: 3.

The rearrangement links TRBV5-4 to TRBJ1-2; D is possibly TRBD1 (5 bases). The length of the CDR3 is 16 residues. V lost 3 bases to trimming and J lost 4 bases, with 19 bases between them. The germline V gene encodes CDR1 SGHNT and CDR2 YYREEE (reference sequence). CDR3 amino acids: CASSYDPSRGIYGYTF. CDR3 bases: TGTGCCAGCAGCTATGACCCATCGCGGGGGATCTATGGCTACACCTTC.

This rearrangement joins TRBV30 to TRBJ2-7; 7 positions match TRBD2. The CDR3 is made up of 13 amino acids. With V trimmed by 3 bases and J by 3 bases, 5 bases remained unmatched. Germline V gene data show CDR1 as GTSNPN and CDR2 as SVGIG (reference sequence). The CDR3 coding sequence is TGTGCCTGGAGCGACCGGGGGGTCTACGAGCAGTACTTC. Translated, it gives CAWSDRGVYEQYF. Together with reference TRBV30 and TRBJ2-7, the CDR3 gives the full variable domain: SQTIHQWPATLVQPVGSPLSLECTVEGTSNPNLYWYRQAAGRGLQLLFYSVGIGQISSEVPQNLSASRPQDRQFILSSKKLLLSDSGFYLCAWSDRGVYEQYFGPGTRLTVT.

The chain links TRBV6-5 to TRBJ2-7, with D maybe TRBD1 (6 bases). V lost 1 base and J lost 3, with 7 bases in between. This CDR3 is built from 13 residues. Germline V gene sequence: CDR1 MNHEY, CDR2 SVGAGI. CDR3 coding DNA: TGTGCCAGCAGTTACTTACAGGGCTACGAGCAGTACTTC. This translates into CASSYLQGYEQYF.

The genes are TRBV10-3 and TRBJ1-6; tentative D call: TRBD1 (5 bases). The germline V gene has CDR1 ENHRY and CDR2 SYGVKD. The CDR3 has 13 amino acids. V was clipped by 8 bases and J by 8 bases, with 13 bases between them. The CDR3 region has the DNA TGTGCCATCGGGGGGACGGCTGATTCACCCCTCCACTTT. Translating gives CAIGGTADSPLHF.

The chain carries TRBV6-4 and TRBJ1-1; 9 bases are a match to TRBD1. Looked up from germline, CDR1 is MRHNA and CDR2 is SNTAGT. The CDR3 spans 13 residues. The V segment lost 0 bases and the J segment 11 bases; nucleotides outside the gene matches: 4. This chain's CDR3 is CASSDSTGGRAFF. The DNA for the CDR3 is TGTGCCAGCAGTGACTCGACAGGGGGACGGGCTTTCTTT.

About this clone itself: Other DNA sequences within the sample encode an identical CDR3. The rearrangement links TRBV7-9 to TRBJ2-3, with 8 bases fitting TRBD2. Germline-derived CDR1 and CDR2 are SEHNR and FQNEAQ (reference sequence). The CDR3 is 16 amino acids. V shed 5 bases and J 5 bases; nucleotides not matched to a gene: 12. This chain's CDR3 is CASSPSGAGEVDTQYF. The CDR3 DNA reads TGTGCCAGCAGCCCGTCGGGAGCGGGGGAGGTAGATACGCAGTATTTT. Together with reference TRBV7-9 and TRBJ2-3, the CDR3 gives the full variable domain: DTGVSQNPRHKITKRGQNVTFRCDPISEHNRLYWYRQTLGQGPEFLTYFQNEAQLEKSRLLSDRFSAERPKGSFSTLEIQRTEQGDSAMYLCASSPSGAGEVDTQYFGPGTRLTVL.

The chain is built from TRBV7-6 and TRBJ2-7, with TRBD1 as a possible D gene (5 bases). V dropped 4 bases and J dropped 5 bases, with 12 bases sitting between them. Germline V gene sequence: CDR1 SGHVS, CDR2 FNYEAQ. The CDR3 totals 13 residues. The CDR3 sequence: CASSSGISHEQYF. The CDR3 bases are TGTGCCAGCAGCTCAGGGATTTCCCACGAGCAGTACTTC. The full variable domain, completed using reference TRBV7-6 and TRBJ2-7, is GAGVSQSPRYKVTKRGQDVALRCDPISGHVSLYWYRQALGQGPEFLTYFNYEAQQDKSGLPNDRFSAERPEGSISTLTIQRTEQRDSAMYRCASSSGISHEQYFGPGTRLTVT.

The chain joins TRBV5-1 to TRBJ1-1; TRBD1 agrees at 7 bases. Germline loops: CDR1 SGHRS, CDR2 YFSETQ. This CDR3 spans 16 amino acids. Germline trimming cut 4 bases from V and 2 bases from J; bases unmatched to any gene: 11. The CDR3 reads CASSPSAGQANTEAFF. DNA of the CDR3: TGCGCCAGCAGCCCATCGGCTGGACAGGCTAACACTGAAGCTTTCTTT.

This clone came up a few times. The V call is TRBV5-1, the J call TRBJ2-7; maybe TRBD1 (5 bases). The V and J ends lost 0 bases and 4 bases respectively, with 14 bases between them. Germline V CDR1 and CDR2: SGHRS, YFSETQ. The CDR3 is 15 amino acids. The CDR3 loop is CASSLEGQVEYEQYF. DNA of the CDR3: TGCGCCAGCAGCTTGGAGGGGCAGGTGGAATACGAGCAGTACTTC.

The chain employs TRBV6-1 and TRBJ2-7; 9 nucleotides agree with TRBD1. In germline, CDR1 is MNHNS, CDR2 SASEGT. The V segment lost 4 bases and the J segment 1 base; nucleotides outside the gene matches: 8. There are 16 residues in the CDR3. CDR3 loop: CASSGPGQGFSYEQYF. CDR3 nucleotide sequence: TGTGCCAGCAGTGGGCCGGGACAGGGATTTTCCTACGAGCAGTACTTC.

The chain employs TRBV10-2 and TRBJ1-1, with D uncertain. Germline V gene data show CDR1 as WSHSY and CDR2 as SAAADI. V lost 3 bases, J lost 0 bases, and 17 bases lay in between. The CDR3 is made up of 17 amino acids. Written as DNA, the CDR3 is TGCGCCAGCAGTGACCCGTCCCTACAGATAATGAACACTGAAGCTTTCTTT. The encoded protein is CASSDPSLQIMNTEAFF.

The chain has TRBV7-6 and TRBJ2-3; D gene unclear. The CDR3 covers 15 residues. The germline V gene encodes CDR1 SGHVS and CDR2 FNYEAQ. Trimming took off 1 base at V and 0 bases at J, with 8 bases between the two ends. DNA for the CDR3: TGTGCCAGCAGCTTAGACTCAACTAGCACAGATACGCAGTATTTT. Amino acids: CASSLDSTSTDTQYF.

This sequence joins TRBV29-1 and TRBJ2-7, with 7 bases matching TRBD1. Germline CDR1 reads SQVTM; CDR2 reads ANQGSEA. This CDR3 has 14 residues. Losses at the gene ends were 4 bases for V and 2 bases for J; bases not matched to a gene: 8. CDR3 sequence reads: CSVVRQGITYEQYF. The CDR3 DNA reads as TGCAGCGTTGTGAGACAGGGTATTACCTACGAGCAGTACTTC.

The chain carries TRBV4-1 and TRBJ2-7, with 9 positions matching TRBD2. Looked up from germline, CDR1 is MGHRA and CDR2 is YSYEKL. J was trimmed by 4 bases and V by 0 bases; bases with no gene match: 7. The CDR3 runs to 16 residues. This CDR3 reads CASSQDENSGGYEQYF. The CDR3 nucleotides read TGCGCCAGCAGCCAAGATGAGAATAGCGGGGGATACGAGCAGTACTTC.

The chain recombines TRBV5-6 with TRBJ1-4; TRBD1 is a possible D gene (6 bases). Germline V CDR1 and CDR2: SGHDT, YYEEEE. Deletions cut 2 bases from V and 7 bases from J, with 12 bases between. This CDR3 is built from 14 residues. The CDR3 DNA sequence: TGTGCCAGCAGCTTCTGGGGGCAAGGTGAAAAACTGTTTTTT. Translated, it gives CASSFWGQGEKLFF. Drawing the rest from reference TRBV5-6 and TRBJ1-4, the complete variable domain is DAGVTQSPTHLIKTRGQQVTLRCSPKSGHDTVSWYQQALGQGPQFIFQYYEEEERQRGNFPDRFSGHQFPNYSSELNVNALLLGDSALYLCASSFWGQGEKLFFGSGTQLSVL.

The J gene is TRBJ2-3, the V gene TRBV5-1; D is possibly TRBD2 (6 bases). This CDR3 spans 13 amino acids. The V end was cut by 7 bases, the J end by 2 bases, with 11 bases between. CDR1 and CDR2 (germline): SGHRS, YFSETQ. CDR3 in amino acids: CASHRENTDTQYF. CDR3 bases: TGCGCCAGCCATCGGGAGAACACAGATACGCAGTATTTT.

The chain combines TRBV3-1 (or the pseudogene TRBV3-2) with TRBJ1-6, with D perhaps matching TRBD1 (6 bases). Per the germline V gene, CDR1 is LGHDT and CDR2 is YNNKEL (reference sequence). V lost 3 bases and J 8 bases, leaving 14 bases between the germline ends. CDR3 length: 15 residues. As DNA, the CDR3 is TGTGCCAGCAGCCACACCACAGGGATTGATTCACCCCTCCACTTT. Protein product: CASSHTTGIDSPLHF.

The V and J genes are TRBV9 and TRBJ2-5; TRBD2 aligns across 10 bases. Germline CDR1 and CDR2: SGDLS and YYNGEE. Trimming took 0 bases from V and 2 from J; bases not matched to a gene: 7. This CDR3 contains 17 residues. The CDR3 loop is CASSVAPASGGQETQYF. In DNA, the CDR3 is TGTGCCAGCAGCGTAGCTCCGGCTAGCGGGGGACAAGAGACCCAGTACTTC. The whole variable domain, filled in from reference TRBV9 and TRBJ2-5, reads DSGVTQTPKHLITATGQRVTLRCSPRSGDLSVYWYQQSLDQGLQFLIQYYNGEERAKGNILERFSAQQFPDLHSELNLSSLELGDSALYFCASSVAPASGGQETQYFGPGTRLLVL.

This rearrangement joins TRBV19 to TRBJ1-2; unclear D gene. Trimming cost V 9 bases and J 7 bases, with 12 bases left between them. The CDR3 runs to 11 residues. Germline V gene lookup returns CDR1 LNHDA and CDR2 SQIVND (reference sequence). The CDR3 spells CASTSGGGYTF. Here the CDR3 DNA reads TGTGCCAGCACCTCAGGAGGTGGCTACACCTTC.